A single sample is the source of the 25 T cell receptor beta chains below, sequenced in a study of T and B cells in COVID-19 patients. From blood, roughly 220-550 ng of genomic DNA served as TRB template. Multiplex PCR with BIOMED2 TRB-A/B primer pools amplified TRB rearrangements. TCRdb processed the multiplex PCR reads anew with MiXCR; each CDR3 protein has one entry. The repertoire holds about 7,800 distinct CDR3 sequences, with around 40% as singletons. Sequenced: blood. The receptors derive from a human donor who had recovered from COVID-19.

This chain joins TRBV6-1 and TRBJ1-1; D possibly corresponds to TRBD1 (5 bases). CDR3 length: 10 amino acids. Looked up from germline, CDR1 is MNHNS and CDR2 is SASEGT. Trimming stripped 7 bases from V and 10 bases from J, with 10 bases between. CDR3: CASNGARAFF. The CDR3 DNA follows: TGTGCCAGCAACGGGGCGCGAGCTTTCTTT.

This clonotype rates as medium-sized. V usage is TRBV19 and J usage is TRBJ2-1; no definite D call. Per germline, CDR1 LNHDA and CDR2 SQIVND (reference sequence). Trimming took off 5 bases at V and 5 bases at J, with 13 bases between the two ends. The CDR3 has 14 residues. CDR3 bases: TGTGCCAGTAGTCGGATAGATAAAAACAATGAGCAGTTCTTC. Its protein product is CASSRIDKNNEQFF.

This clonotype has just a few counts. The chain couples TRBV6-5 to TRBJ2-5; D call uncertain. Trimming pared 7 bases from V and 7 bases from J, leaving 13 bases between. Germline V gene data show CDR1 as MNHEY and CDR2 as SVGAGI. The CDR3 loop spans 12 amino acids. In DNA form, the CDR3 reads TGTGCCAGCAAGGCCGCCTGGGGGACCCAGTACTTC. It specifies CASKAAWGTQYF.

The V call is TRBV6-8, the J call TRBJ2-5, with TRBD1 matching over 11 bases. This CDR3 contains 17 residues. The J segment lost 5 bases and the V segment lost 5 bases, leaving 13 bases of the junction unmatched. Germline V gene lookup returns CDR1 MNHGY and CDR2 SAAAGT. Here the CDR3 reads CASSGGVRTGGGETQYF. The CDR3 bases are TGTGCCAGCAGTGGGGGGGTCCGGACAGGGGGCGGTGAGACCCAGTACTTC.

This clonotype was recorded a few times. V is TRBV6-2 or TRBV6-3 and J is TRBJ2-5; unclear D gene. CDR1 is MNHEY and CDR2 is SVGEGT in the germline V gene. V lost 8 bases and J lost 7, with 14 bases in between. This CDR3 comprises 12 residues. The CDR3 sequence is CASRGPRGTQYF. CDR3 bases: TGTGCCAGCCGTGGACCTAGAGGGACCCAGTACTTC.

V is TRBV13 and J is TRBJ2-3; D may correspond to TRBD1 or TRBD2 (6 bases each). CDR1 and CDR2 (germline): PRHDT, FYEKMQ (reference sequence). V was trimmed by 3 bases and J by 0 bases, leaving 16 bases between them. The CDR3 length is 17 residues. Written as DNA, the CDR3 is TGTGCCAGCAGCTTTAGTTGGGTAGGGGGGAGCACAGATACGCAGTATTTT. Its protein is CASSFSWVGGSTDTQYF.

The V gene is TRBV6-2 or TRBV6-3, the J gene TRBJ2-3; D gene unclear. Germline CDR1 is MNHEY and CDR2 is SVGEGT. The germline V and J ends were trimmed by 5 bases and 6 bases, with 12 bases remaining between them. The CDR3 contains 13 residues. The CDR3 DNA reads TGTGCCAGCAGTATAGGAAGATTGGATACGCAGTATTTT. This translates into CASSIGRLDTQYF.

This clonotype was counted only a few times. The J gene is TRBJ1-2, the V gene TRBV30; D is perhaps TRBD1 (5 bases). Deletions cut 1 base from V and 4 bases from J, with 13 bases between. The CDR3 has 14 residues. Germline V gene lookup returns CDR1 GTSNPN and CDR2 SVGIG (reference sequence). CDR3 coding DNA: TGTGCCTGGAGTGGTGGGGAAAGGGGCTATGGCTACACCTTC. Amino acids: CAWSGGERGYGYTF.

The V call is TRBV10-3, the J call TRBJ2-2, with 8 bases identical to TRBD1. Germline V gene data show CDR1 as ENHRY and CDR2 as SYGVKD. Unmatched junction bases numbered 19, after V lost 10 bases and J lost 6 bases. The CDR3 totals 17 residues. CDR3 sequence (DNA): TGTGCCAGCAGCTCTAGTCCTTGGACAGGGTCTCCCGGGGAGCTGTTTTTT. It yields the protein CASSSSPWTGSPGELFF.

This clonotype is medium-sized. The J gene is TRBJ2-7, the V gene TRBV11-1; a weak D match, TRBD1 (5 bases). The germline gives CDR1 SGHAT, CDR2 FQDESV (reference sequence). There are 13 residues in the CDR3. The germline V and J ends were trimmed by 1 base and 4 bases, with 8 bases remaining between them. CDR3 sequence: CASSLGREYEQYF. The CDR3 DNA is TGTGCCAGCAGCTTAGGCAGGGAATACGAGCAGTACTTC.

This clonotype appeared once. The chain joins TRBV7-2 to TRBJ2-5, with 13 bases identical to TRBD2. The V segment lost 5 bases and the J segment 3 bases; nucleotides outside the gene matches: 15. The CDR3 length is 19 residues. Germline V lookup: CDR1 SGHTA, CDR2 FQGNSA. The CDR3 spells CASSPLRPLAGGDEETQYF. The CDR3 DNA follows: TGTGCCAGCAGCCCCCTGAGACCACTAGCGGGGGGGGATGAAGAGACCCAGTACTTC. Full variable domain (rest looked up from reference TRBV7-2 and TRBJ2-5): GAGVSQSPSNKVTEKGKDVELRCDPISGHTALYWYRQSLGQGLEFLIYFQGNSAPDKSGLPSDRFSAERTGGSVSTLTIQRTQQEDSAVYLCASSPLRPLAGGDEETQYFGPGTRLLVL.

The chain employs TRBV10-3 and TRBJ2-1; 8 bases line up with TRBD2. With V trimmed by 4 bases and J by 6 bases, 11 bases remained unmatched. The CDR3 consists of 16 residues. Germline lookup yields CDR1 ENHRY and CDR2 SYGVKD. In DNA form, the CDR3 reads TGTGCCATCAGTGCCGGGGGGGCGGGGGGTTTCAATGAGCAGTTCTTC. It codes for CAISAGGAGGFNEQFF.

V is TRBV6-5 and J is TRBJ2-2, with a tentative D call TRBD2 (7 bases). Germline V lookup: CDR1 MNHEY, CDR2 SVGAGI. The CDR3 sequence is 12 residues long. Trimming removed 6 bases at V and 6 bases at J, with 8 bases between. This chain's CDR3 is CASRGGPGELFF. CDR3 nucleotide sequence: TGTGCCAGCAGGGGGGGGCCCGGGGAGCTGTTTTTT.

The rearrangement uses TRBV29-1 and TRBJ1-2; perhaps TRBD1 as D (5 bases). Germline-derived CDR1 and CDR2 are SQVTM and ANQGSEA. The CDR3 contains 16 residues. The V gene lost 0 bases and the J gene lost 2 bases, with 16 bases spanning the gap. CDR3 in amino acids: CSVEDQGGRANYGYTF. DNA for the CDR3: TGCAGCGTTGAAGATCAGGGAGGGCGGGCGAACTATGGCTACACCTTC.

The sample holds one count of this clonotype. A read error may account for a junction end that differs from germline. The chain joins TRBV29-1 to TRBJ2-1; 9 nucleotides align to TRBD1. This CDR3 is built from 11 residues. Germline V CDR1 and CDR2: SQVTM, ANQGSEA. The CDR3 DNA sequence: TGTGTTGGGACAGGGTACAATGAGCAGTTCTTC. Amino acid sequence: CVGTGYNEQFF.

The chain uses TRBV28 and TRBJ1-5, with a possible D match to TRBD1 (5 bases). There are 14 residues in the CDR3. V was shortened by 5 bases and J by 4 bases, with 12 bases between the two germline ends. Germline lookup yields CDR1 MDHEN and CDR2 SYDVKM. The CDR3 is CASSGGRGNQPQHF. The CDR3 region has the DNA TGTGCCAGCAGTGGGGGACGGGGAAATCAGCCCCAGCATTTT.

The chain employs TRBV6-5 and TRBJ1-2; possible D gene TRBD1, 5 bases. Germline CDR1 and CDR2: MNHEY and SVGAGI. V was clipped by 8 bases and J by 1 base, with 17 bases between them. The CDR3 length is 15 residues. The CDR3 coding sequence is TGTGCCAGCCTTCTCAGCGGGACTTTTAACTATGGCTACACCTTC. The encoded protein is CASLLSGTFNYGYTF.

V and J are TRBV6-5 and TRBJ1-1, with a tentative D call TRBD1 (6 bases). CDR1 is MNHEY and CDR2 is SVGAGI in the germline V gene. Between the trimmed V and J ends, which lost 6 bases and 5 bases, there was a span of 22 bases. This CDR3 is 16 amino acids long. The DNA for the CDR3 is TGTGCCAGCAGGAGCTCCCGGACGCCGGGGGCAACTGAAGCTTTCTTT. Encoded protein: CASRSSRTPGATEAFF.

This clonotype is medium-sized. The rearrangement joins TRBV29-1 to TRBJ2-3; TRBD2 aligns across 9 bases. Germline CDR1 reads SQVTM; CDR2 reads ANQGSEA. Trimming removed 4 bases from V and 6 bases from J; junction bases left unmatched: 11. The CDR3 loop spans 15 amino acids. CDR3: CSVGFGGGAGDTQYF. The CDR3 DNA is TGCAGCGTTGGATTCGGCGGGGGGGCCGGGGATACGCAGTATTTT.

The CDR3: CASSGAPGGGAADTQYF. The CDR3 coding sequence is TGTGCCAGCAGTGGGGCCCCTGGCGGGGGGGCCGCAGATACGCAGTATTTT. This chain connects TRBV6-4 to TRBJ2-3; 9 nucleotides align to TRBD2. CDR3 size: 17 residues. The V gene's germline CDR1 is MRHNA and CDR2 SNTAGT. The V gene end was trimmed by 4 bases and the J gene end by 4 bases; junction bases not matched to a gene: 12.

This clonotype has just a few counts. CDR3: CASSLSGGYNEQFF. CDR3 nucleotides: TGTGCCAGCAGCTTGTCCGGGGGGTACAATGAGCAGTTCTTC. The V and J genes are TRBV7-6 and TRBJ2-1; 7 bases agree with TRBD2. The CDR3 is 14 amino acids. Germline trimming cut 3 bases from V and 4 bases from J; bases unmatched to any gene: 3. The germline V gene encodes CDR1 SGHVS and CDR2 FNYEAQ.

In its sample, this clonotype was seen a few times. The gene calls are TRBV30 and TRBJ2-2; 7 positions match TRBD1. CDR3 length equals 15 residues. The germline CDR1 and CDR2 sequences are GTSNPN and SVGIG (reference sequence). Germline trimming cut 2 bases from V and 0 bases from J; bases unmatched to any gene: 3. CDR3 protein: CAWSIGGANTGELFF. The CDR3 region has the DNA TGTGCCTGGAGTATAGGGGGCGCGAACACCGGGGAGCTGTTTTTT.

Concerning this clonotype itself: A much more abundant neighbour one base away suggests this may be a read error. The chain links TRBV11-1 to TRBJ2-1; TRBD2 matches at 14 bases. Losses at the gene ends were 5 bases for V and 10 bases for J; bases not matched to a gene: 7. The CDR3 spans 15 residues. Germline V gene data show CDR1 as SGHAT and CDR2 as FQDESV (reference sequence). The CDR3 loop is CASSRGTSGGWEQFF. The CDR3 DNA follows: TGTGCCAGCAGCCGAGGGACTAGCGGGGGTTGGGAGCAGTTCTTC.

This clonotype was detected only a few times. The chain carries TRBV5-4 and TRBJ2-3, with 9 nucleotides matching TRBD2. Germline-derived CDR1 and CDR2 are SGHNT and YYREEE (reference sequence). CDR3 length: 12 residues. The CDR3 is CACLAGPDTQYF. The DNA for the CDR3 is TGTGCGTGTCTAGCGGGGCCAGATACGCAGTATTTT.

By proportion, this clonotype is medium-sized. The chain carries TRBV29-1 and TRBJ2-3; tentatively, D is TRBD1 or TRBD2 (5 bases each). V lost 4 bases to trimming and J lost 5 bases, with 13 bases between them. Germline-derived CDR1 and CDR2 are SQVTM and ANQGSEA. The CDR3 totals 13 residues. DNA of the CDR3: TGCAGCGTTGCGGGGCCCTTATTAGATACGCAGTATTTT. Translation gives CSVAGPLLDTQYF.